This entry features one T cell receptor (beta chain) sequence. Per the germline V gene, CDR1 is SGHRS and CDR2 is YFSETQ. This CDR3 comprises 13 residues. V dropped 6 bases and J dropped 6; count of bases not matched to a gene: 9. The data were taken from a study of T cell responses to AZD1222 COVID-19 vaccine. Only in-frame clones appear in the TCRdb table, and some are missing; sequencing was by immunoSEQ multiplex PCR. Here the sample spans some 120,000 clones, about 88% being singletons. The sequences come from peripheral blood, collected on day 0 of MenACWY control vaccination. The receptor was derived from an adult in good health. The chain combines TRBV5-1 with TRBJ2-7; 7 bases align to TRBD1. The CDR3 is CASTQGVGREQYF. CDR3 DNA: TGCGCCAGCACCCAGGGGGTGGGGCGCGAGCAGTACTTC.